This T cell receptor (beta chain) was captured in a study of sequential checkpoint blockade in melanoma. Study background: Randomization was 1:1 between first-line nivolumab→ipilimumab and ipilimumab→nivolumab. After both sequences, patients received maintenance nivolumab.

This CDR3 comprises 14 residues. V dropped 0 bases and J dropped 4 bases, with 10 bases sitting between them. Germline V CDR1 and CDR2: MDHEN, SYDVKM. The repertoire was sequenced with immunoSEQ multiplex PCR; TCRdb's copy has only in-frame clones and lacks some. Of approximately 8,800 clones in the sample, roughly 70% are singletons; the top ten hold around 24%. Specified treatment: randomized to nivolumab then ipilimumab (arm A) or the reverse (arm B). No patient had prior DNA-damaging chemotherapy. Sorted cells were live CD3+CD8+, lacking CD19 and CD56, from PBMCs. The rearrangement joins TRBV28 to TRBJ2-7; TRBD2 might be the D (6 bases). This specimen consisted of CD8+ T cells sorted from blood (inferred from file names), obtained from a patient given nivolumab and ipilimumab in sequence. The receptor comes from a human donor with melanoma. CDR3 in DNA: TGTGCCAGCAGTTTATGGGGAGGAGGGTACGAGCAGTACTTC. Its protein product is CASSLWGGGYEQYF.